This is a list of T cell receptor beta chains from one sample in a study of T cell responses to AZD1222 COVID-19 vaccine. The protocol was immunoSEQ multiplex PCR, while the TCRdb copy is restricted to in-frame clones and leaves out a portion. The data contain around 110,000 clones, 70% to 90% of them singletons. The material was peripheral blood, obtained on day 0 of AZD1222 vaccination. Every receptor here comes from an adult in good health. Each CDR3 is given with its conserved first and last residue. A D gene is named only where the DNA matches it firmly. A clone size is listed for some rows: how often the clone was seen (once, few, many), or a class if it is expanded.

>TRBV6-5|TRBJ1-1|.|TRBD1
CASSMTGKITEAFF
TGTGCCAGCAGTATGACAGGGAAAATAACTGAAGCTTTCTTT
>TRBV5-1|TRBJ2-3|.|TRBD2
CASSRSGGSTDTQYF
TGCGCCAGCAGCCGTAGCGGGGGTAGCACAGATACGCAGTATTTT
>TRBV6-2/TRBV6-3|TRBJ1-1|few|.
CASSYSGGRNAEAFF
TGTGCCAGCAGTTACTCTGGGGGGAGAAACGCTGAAGCTTTCTTT
>TRBV28|TRBJ2-5|.|.
CATTSSQETQYF
TGTGCCACCACATCCTCCCAAGAGACCCAGTACTTC
>TRBV27|TRBJ1-2|.|.
CASSLSYGTLNYGYTF
TGTGCCAGCAGTTTATCGTATGGAACCCTTAACTATGGCTACACCTTC
>TRBV9|TRBJ2-1|.|TRBD1
CASSSRDSRYNEQFF
TGTGCCAGCAGCTCCCGGGACAGCCGATACAATGAGCAGTTCTTC
>TRBV5-8|TRBJ1-1|.|.
CASSLGDLNTEAFF
TGTGCCAGCAGCTTAGGGGACCTGAACACTGAAGCTTTCTTT
>TRBV14|TRBJ2-7|.|.
CASSQAVGAGAYEQYF
TGTGCCAGCAGCCAAGCGGTGGGTGCAGGGGCTTACGAGCAGTACTTC
>TRBV6-2/TRBV6-3|TRBJ1-2|.|.
CASSLGTSGAF
TGTGCCAGCAGTCTCGGGACCTCCGGCGCTTTC
>TRBV30|TRBJ1-2|.|.
CAWSAPGTRANYGYTF
TGTGCCTGGAGTGCACCCGGGACTCGAGCTAACTATGGCTACACCTTC
>TRBV5-1|TRBJ1-2|.|.
CASSLGGGTSYGYTF
TGCGCCAGCAGCTTGGGGGGCGGCACGAGCTATGGCTACACCTTC
>TRBV2|TRBJ2-7|.|TRBD2
CATERETTYEQYF
TGTGCCACCGAGCGGGAGACCACCTACGAGCAGTACTTC